This TCR beta chain comes out of a study of immune evolution from preneoplasia to lung adenocarcinoma. Sequencing was performed with immunoSEQ multiplex PCR; in TCRdb, only in-frame clones are kept and a portion is missing. In the table there are several thousand clones, approximately 78% of which are singletons. This CDR3 region has 12 residues. Germline values: CDR1 SEHNR, CDR2 FQNEAQ (reference sequence). V shed 5 bases and J 12 bases; nucleotides not matched to a gene: 5. The V gene is TRBV7-9, the J gene TRBJ2-2, with 8 nucleotides matching TRBD2. The TCR comes from a person aged 65 to 79 with lung adenocarcinoma. Sequencing used FFPE adjacent normal lung tissue. The CDR3 spells CASSPGTRKLFF. The CDR3, as DNA: TGTGCCAGCAGCCCCGGGACTAGGAAGCTGTTTTTT.